This T cell receptor beta chain is from a study of T cell repertoires in cytomegalovirus infection. Looking at the study overall: Both CMV infection and a matching HLA type were indicated by public TCR beta signatures. Study conclusions and caveats: HLA-C-restricted CMV clonotypes gave the most frequent clonotype in two of eight donors.

V lost 1 base and J 9 bases, leaving 4 bases between the germline ends. This CDR3 has 12 amino acids. Looked up from germline, CDR1 is SEHNR and CDR2 is FQNEAQ (reference sequence). This clonotype was counted at least ten times. Its antigen is as yet unknown. TCRdb recomputed calls from the reads with MiXCR, one row per CDR3 protein. The table includes 50,000 or so distinct CDR3 sequences, 20% to 25% detected once. The chain recombines TRBV7-9 with TRBJ1-6; no firm D call. The sequence derives from a human donor in good health (CMV status not recorded). Some clones in this sample may be carry-over from other donors' samples. Sample: PBMCs, sequenced either directly or after in vitro stimulation (not recorded which). The CDR3 sequence: CASSLGGSPLHF. CDR3 DNA sequence: TGTGCCAGCAGCTTAGGCGGTTCACCCCTCCACTTT.